The clone carrying this T cell receptor (beta chain) was seen many times. Its target is not known. These data belong to a study of regulatory T cells in long-lasting Graves disease. Study-wide results and caveats: Graves' patients with persistent disease showed TCR diversity lower than patients newly diagnosed. Among samples with persistent disease, TRBV28, TRBJ1-2 and TRBJ2-5 were favored. Persistent patients had more shared public clonotypes (around 3,000) than new patients (about 1,000).

Indicated time point: persistent/refractory GD, antithyroid drugs over 5 years with positive TRAb. Extracted RNA from PBMCs served as the source of the TCR library. From germline, CDR1 is GTSNPN and CDR2 SVGIG (reference sequence). CDR3 length equals 12 residues. V lost 8 bases and J lost 2; bases outside the gene matches: 2. Investigators prepared the TCR beta libraries by applying iRepertoire HTBI primers and Arm-PCR of CDR3 regions. TCRdb analysed the multiplex PCR reads with MiXCR anew, one entry per CDR3 protein. The profile shows a few hundred thousand distinct CDR3 sequences, 23% of them singletons.

The chain links TRBV30 to TRBJ2-7, with TRBD2 matching 11 bases. The receptor's source is a female donor with Graves disease. Sequencing was performed on peripheral blood mononuclear cells (PBMCs), taken when the disease was refractory, from a patient treated with antithyroid drugs. The CDR3 sequence: CALAGGTYEQYF. The CDR3 nucleotides are TGTGCCCTAGCGGGAGGCACCTACGAGCAGTACTTC.